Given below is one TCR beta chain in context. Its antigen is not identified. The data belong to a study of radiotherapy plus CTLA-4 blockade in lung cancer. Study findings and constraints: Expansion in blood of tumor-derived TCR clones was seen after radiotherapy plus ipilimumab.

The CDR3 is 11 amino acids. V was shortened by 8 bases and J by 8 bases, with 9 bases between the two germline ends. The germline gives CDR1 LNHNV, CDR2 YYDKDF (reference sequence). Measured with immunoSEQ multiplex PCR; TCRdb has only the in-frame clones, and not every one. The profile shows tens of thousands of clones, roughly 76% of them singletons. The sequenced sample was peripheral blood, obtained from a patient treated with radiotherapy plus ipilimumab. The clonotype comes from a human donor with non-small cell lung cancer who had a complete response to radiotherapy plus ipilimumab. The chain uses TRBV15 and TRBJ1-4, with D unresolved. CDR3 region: CATRGREKLFF. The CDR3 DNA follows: TGTGCCACCCGAGGGAGGGAAAAACTGTTTTTT.